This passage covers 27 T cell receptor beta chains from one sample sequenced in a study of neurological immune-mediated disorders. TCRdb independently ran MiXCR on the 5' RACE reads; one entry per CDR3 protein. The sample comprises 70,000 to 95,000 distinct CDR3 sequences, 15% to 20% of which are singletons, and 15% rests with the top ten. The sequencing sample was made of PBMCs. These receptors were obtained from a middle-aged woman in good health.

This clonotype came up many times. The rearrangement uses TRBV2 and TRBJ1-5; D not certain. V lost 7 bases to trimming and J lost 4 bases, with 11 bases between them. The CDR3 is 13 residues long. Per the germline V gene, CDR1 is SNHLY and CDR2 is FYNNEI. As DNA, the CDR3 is TGTGCCAGCATCCCGGGTCCGAATCAGCCCCAGCATTTT. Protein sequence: CASIPGPNQPQHF.

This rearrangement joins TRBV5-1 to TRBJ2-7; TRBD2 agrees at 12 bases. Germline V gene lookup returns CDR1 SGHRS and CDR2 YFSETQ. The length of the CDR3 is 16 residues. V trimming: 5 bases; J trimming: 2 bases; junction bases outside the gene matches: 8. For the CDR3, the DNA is TGCGCCAGCAGTCTTCCTCGACTAGCGGGAGCCTACGAGCAGTACTTC. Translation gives CASSLPRLAGAYEQYF. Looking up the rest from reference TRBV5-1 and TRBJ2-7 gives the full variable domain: KAGVTQTPRYLIKTRGQQVTLSCSPISGHRSVSWYQQTPGQGLQFLFEYFSETQRNKGNFPGRFSGRQFSNSRSEMNVSTLELGDSALYLCASSLPRLAGAYEQYFGPGTRLTVT.

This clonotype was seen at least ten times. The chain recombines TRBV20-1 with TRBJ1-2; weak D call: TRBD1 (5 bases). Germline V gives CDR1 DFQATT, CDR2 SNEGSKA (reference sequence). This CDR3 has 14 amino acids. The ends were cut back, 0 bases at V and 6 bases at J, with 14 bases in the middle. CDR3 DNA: TGCAGTGCTAGAGATTCGAGACAGTTCCATGGCTACACCTTC. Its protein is CSARDSRQFHGYTF.

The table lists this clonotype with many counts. Here the CDR3 DNA reads TGCGCCAGCAGCTACTCCGGGACTAGCGGGGGCGGGGAGACCCAGTACTTC. Residues: CASSYSGTSGGGETQYF. The genes are TRBV5-1 and TRBJ2-5; 14 positions agree with TRBD2. Trimming cost V 3 bases and J 5 bases; bases outside gene matches: 9. The CDR3 is made up of 17 amino acids. Germline loops: CDR1 SGHRS, CDR2 YFSETQ.

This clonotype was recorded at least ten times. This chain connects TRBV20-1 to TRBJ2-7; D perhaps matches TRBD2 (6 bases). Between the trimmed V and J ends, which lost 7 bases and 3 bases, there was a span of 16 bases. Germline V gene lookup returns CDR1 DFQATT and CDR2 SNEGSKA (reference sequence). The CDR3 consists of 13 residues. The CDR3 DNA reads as TGCAGTGGGGTTAGCGGTGGCCTCTACGAGCAGTACTTC. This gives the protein CSGVSGGLYEQYF.

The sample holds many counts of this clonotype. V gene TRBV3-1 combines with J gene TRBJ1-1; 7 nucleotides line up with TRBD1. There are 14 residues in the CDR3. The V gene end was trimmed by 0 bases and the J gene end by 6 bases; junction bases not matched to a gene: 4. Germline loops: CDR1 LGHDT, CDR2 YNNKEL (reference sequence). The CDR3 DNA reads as TGTGCCAGCAGCCAAGATGCAGGGGGGGCTGAAGCTTTCTTT. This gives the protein CASSQDAGGAEAFF.

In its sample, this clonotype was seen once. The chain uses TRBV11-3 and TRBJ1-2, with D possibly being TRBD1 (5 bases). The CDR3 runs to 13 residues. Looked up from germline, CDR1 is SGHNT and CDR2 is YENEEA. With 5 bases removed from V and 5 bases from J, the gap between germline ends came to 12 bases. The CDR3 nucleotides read TGTGCCAGCAGCCCGGGGGGAGCATATGGCTACACCTTC. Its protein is CASSPGGAYGYTF.

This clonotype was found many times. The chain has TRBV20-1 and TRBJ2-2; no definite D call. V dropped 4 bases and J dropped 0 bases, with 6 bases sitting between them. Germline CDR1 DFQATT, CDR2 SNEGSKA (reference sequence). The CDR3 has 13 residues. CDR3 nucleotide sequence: TGCAGTGCTATACGGCCGAACACCGGGGAGCTGTTTTTT. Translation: CSAIRPNTGELFF.

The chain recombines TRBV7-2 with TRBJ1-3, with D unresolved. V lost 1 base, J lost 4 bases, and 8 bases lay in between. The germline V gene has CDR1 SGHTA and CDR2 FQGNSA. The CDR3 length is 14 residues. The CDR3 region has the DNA TGTGCCAGCAGCTTAGGACGTTTCGGAAACACCATATATTTT. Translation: CASSLGRFGNTIYF.

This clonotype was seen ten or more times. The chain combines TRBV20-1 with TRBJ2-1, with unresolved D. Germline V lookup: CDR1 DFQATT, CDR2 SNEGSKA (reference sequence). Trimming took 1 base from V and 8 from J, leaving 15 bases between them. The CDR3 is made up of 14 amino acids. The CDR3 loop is CSARGTVGPYEQFF. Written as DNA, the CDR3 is TGCAGTGCTAGAGGAACAGTAGGACCTTATGAGCAGTTCTTC.

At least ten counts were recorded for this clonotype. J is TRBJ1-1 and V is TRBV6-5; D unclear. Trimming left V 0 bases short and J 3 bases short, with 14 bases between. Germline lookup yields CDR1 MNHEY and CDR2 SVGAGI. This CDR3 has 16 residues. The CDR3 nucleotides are TGTGCCAGCAGTTACTCGGCGGCTTTTAGGGACACTGAAGCTTTCTTT. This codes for CASSYSAAFRDTEAFF.

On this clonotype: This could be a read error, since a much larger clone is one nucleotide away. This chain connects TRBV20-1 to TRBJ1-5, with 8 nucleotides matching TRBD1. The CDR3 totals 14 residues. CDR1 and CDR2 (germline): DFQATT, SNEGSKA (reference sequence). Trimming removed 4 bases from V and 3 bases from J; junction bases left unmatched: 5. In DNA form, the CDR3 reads TGCAGTGCTACGACAGGGGTTGACAATCAGCCCCAGCATTTT. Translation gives CSATTGVDNQPQHF.

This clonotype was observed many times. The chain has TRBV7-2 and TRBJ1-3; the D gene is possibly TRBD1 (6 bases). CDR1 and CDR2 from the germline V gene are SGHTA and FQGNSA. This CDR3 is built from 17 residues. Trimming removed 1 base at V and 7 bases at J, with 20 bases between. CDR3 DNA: TGTGCCAGCAGCTTAGAGTCAGGCGGGGGGCTTCGGAACACCATATATTTT. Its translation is CASSLESGGGLRNTIYF.

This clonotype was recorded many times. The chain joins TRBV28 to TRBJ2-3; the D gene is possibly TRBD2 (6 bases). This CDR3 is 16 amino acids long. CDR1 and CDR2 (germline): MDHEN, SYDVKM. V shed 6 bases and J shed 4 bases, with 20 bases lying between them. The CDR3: CASSRDVGGASDTQYF. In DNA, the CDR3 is TGTGCCAGCAGCCGGGACGTCGGGGGAGCTTCAGATACGCAGTATTTT.

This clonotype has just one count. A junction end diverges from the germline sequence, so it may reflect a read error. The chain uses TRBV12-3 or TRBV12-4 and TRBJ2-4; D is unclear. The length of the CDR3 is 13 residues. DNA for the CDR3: TGTGACAGCACCATCAGGAAACCAAACATTCAGTACTTC. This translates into CDSTIRKPNIQYF.

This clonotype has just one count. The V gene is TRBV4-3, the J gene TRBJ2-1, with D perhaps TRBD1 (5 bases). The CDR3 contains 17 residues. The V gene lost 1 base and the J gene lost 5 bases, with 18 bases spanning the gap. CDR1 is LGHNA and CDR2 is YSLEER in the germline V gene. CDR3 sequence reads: CASSQGSARRGDNEQFF. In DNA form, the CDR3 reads TGCGCCAGCAGCCAAGGATCCGCGAGAAGGGGCGACAATGAGCAGTTCTTC.

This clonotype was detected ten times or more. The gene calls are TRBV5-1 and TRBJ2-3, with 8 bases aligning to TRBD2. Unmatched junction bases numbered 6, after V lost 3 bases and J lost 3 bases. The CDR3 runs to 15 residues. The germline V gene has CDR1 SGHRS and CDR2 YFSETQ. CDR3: CASSSASGLTDTQYF. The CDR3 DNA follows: TGCGCCAGCAGCTCAGCTAGCGGGCTGACAGATACGCAGTATTTT.

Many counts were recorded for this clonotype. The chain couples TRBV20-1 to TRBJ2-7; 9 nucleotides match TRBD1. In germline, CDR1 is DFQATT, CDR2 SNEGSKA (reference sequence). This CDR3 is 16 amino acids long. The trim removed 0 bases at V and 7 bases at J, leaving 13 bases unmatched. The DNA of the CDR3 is TGCAGTGCTAGAGACTATTCCGGGACAGGGCGGTGGGAGCAGTACTTC. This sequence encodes CSARDYSGTGRWEQYF.

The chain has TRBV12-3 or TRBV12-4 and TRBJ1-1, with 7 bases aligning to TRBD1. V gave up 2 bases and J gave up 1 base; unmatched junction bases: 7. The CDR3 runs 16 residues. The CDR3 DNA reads TGTGCCAGCAGTTTACCCGGGCGACAGGGGAACACTGAAGCTTTCTTT. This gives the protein CASSLPGRQGNTEAFF.

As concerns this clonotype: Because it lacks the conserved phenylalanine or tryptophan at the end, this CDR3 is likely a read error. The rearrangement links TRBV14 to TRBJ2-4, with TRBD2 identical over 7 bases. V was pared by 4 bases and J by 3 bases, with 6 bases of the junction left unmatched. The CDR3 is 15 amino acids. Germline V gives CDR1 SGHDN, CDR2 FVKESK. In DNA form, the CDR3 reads TGTGCCAGCAGCCCCCTTTGGGGGGGCAAAAACATTCAGTACCTC. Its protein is CASSPLWGGKNIQYL.

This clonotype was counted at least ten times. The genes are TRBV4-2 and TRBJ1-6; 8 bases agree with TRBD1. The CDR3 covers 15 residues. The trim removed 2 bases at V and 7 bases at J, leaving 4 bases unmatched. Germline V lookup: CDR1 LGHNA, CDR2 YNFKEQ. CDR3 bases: TGTGCCAGCAGCCAACTACAGGGGGAGAATTCACCCCTCCACTTT. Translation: CASSQLQGENSPLHF.

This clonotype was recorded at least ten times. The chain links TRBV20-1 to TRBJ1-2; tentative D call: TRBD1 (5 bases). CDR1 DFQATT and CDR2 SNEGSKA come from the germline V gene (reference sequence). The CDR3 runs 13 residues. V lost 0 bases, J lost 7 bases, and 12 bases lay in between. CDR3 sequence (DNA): TGCAGTGCTAGAGATCCGGGGGACCCTGGCTACACCTTC. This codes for CSARDPGDPGYTF.

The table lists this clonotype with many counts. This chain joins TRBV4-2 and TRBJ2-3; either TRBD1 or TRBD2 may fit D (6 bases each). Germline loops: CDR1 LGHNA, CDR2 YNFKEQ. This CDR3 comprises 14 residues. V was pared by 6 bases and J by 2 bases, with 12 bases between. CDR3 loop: CASRKGGLTDTQYF. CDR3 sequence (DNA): TGTGCCAGCAGAAAGGGGGGCCTCACAGATACGCAGTATTTT.

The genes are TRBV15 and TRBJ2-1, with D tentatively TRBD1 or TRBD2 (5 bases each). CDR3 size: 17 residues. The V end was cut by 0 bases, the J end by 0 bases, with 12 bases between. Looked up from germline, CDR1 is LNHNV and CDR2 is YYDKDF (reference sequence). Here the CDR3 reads CATSRDGTRSSYNEQFF. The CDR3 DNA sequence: TGTGCCACCAGCAGAGATGGGACCCGAAGCTCCTACAATGAGCAGTTCTTC.

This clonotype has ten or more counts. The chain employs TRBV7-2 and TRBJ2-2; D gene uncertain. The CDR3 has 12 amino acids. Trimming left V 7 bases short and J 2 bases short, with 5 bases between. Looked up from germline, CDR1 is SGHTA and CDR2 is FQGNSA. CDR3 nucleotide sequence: TGTGCCAGCAACGTTAACACCGGGGAGCTGTTTTTT. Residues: CASNVNTGELFF.

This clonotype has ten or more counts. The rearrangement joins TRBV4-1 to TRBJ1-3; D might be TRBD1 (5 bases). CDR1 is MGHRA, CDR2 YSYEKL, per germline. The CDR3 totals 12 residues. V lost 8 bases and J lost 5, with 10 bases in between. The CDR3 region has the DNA TGCGCCAGCCGGGACTTCAGAAACACCATATATTTT. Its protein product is CASRDFRNTIYF.

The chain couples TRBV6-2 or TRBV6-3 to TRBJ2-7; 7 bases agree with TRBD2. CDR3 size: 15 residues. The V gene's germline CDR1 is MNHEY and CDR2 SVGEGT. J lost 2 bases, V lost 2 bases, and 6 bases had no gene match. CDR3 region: CASSYRGGSTYEQYF. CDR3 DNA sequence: TGTGCCAGCAGTTACCGGGGAGGGTCCACCTACGAGCAGTACTTC.